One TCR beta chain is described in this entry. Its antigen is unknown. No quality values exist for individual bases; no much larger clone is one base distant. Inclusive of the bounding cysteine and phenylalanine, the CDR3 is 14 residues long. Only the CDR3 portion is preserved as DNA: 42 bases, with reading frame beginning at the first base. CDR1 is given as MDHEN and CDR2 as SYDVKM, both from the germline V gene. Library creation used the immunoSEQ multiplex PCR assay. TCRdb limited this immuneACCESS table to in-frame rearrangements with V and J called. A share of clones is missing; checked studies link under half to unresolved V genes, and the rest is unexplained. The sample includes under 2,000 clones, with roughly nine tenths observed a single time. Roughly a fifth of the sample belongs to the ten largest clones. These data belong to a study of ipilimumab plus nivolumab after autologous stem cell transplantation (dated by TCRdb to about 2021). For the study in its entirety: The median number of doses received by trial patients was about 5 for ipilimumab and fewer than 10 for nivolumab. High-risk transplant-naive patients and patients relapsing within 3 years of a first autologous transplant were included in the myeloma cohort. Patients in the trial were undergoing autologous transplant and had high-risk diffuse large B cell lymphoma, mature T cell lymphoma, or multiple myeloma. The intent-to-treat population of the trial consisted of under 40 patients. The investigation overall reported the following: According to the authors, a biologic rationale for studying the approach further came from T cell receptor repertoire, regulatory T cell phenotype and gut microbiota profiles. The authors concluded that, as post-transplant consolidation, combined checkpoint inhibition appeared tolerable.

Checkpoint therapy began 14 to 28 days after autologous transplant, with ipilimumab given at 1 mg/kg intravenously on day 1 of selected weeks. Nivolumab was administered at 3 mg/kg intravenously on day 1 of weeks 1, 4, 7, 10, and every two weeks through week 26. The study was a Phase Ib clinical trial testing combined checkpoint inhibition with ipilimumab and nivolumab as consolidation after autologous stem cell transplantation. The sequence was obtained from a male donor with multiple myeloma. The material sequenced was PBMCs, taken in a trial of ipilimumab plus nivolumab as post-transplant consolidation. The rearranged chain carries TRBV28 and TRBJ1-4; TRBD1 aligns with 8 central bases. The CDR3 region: CATGQATTNEKLFF. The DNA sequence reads TGTGCTACGGGACAGGCGACAACTAATGAAAAACTGTTTTTT.